Presented here are 16 T cell receptor beta chains from one specimen sequenced in a study of CD8+CD57+ T cells in acquired aplastic anemia. TCR beta VDJ and CDR3 profiles were obtained from a genomic DNA template. Via MiXCR, TCRdb re-called the reads, giving one row per CDR3 protein. The sample gives under 200,000 distinct CDR3 sequences, just under 45% of which show up once; around 0.96% is in the top ten. Material for sequencing was sorted CD4+, CD8+, or CD8+CD57+ T cells (not recorded which) from PBMCs. All receptors come from a human donor in good health.

This chain uses TRBV7-2 with TRBJ2-7; TRBD1 agrees at 9 bases. Germline CDR1 reads SGHTA; CDR2 reads FQGNSA. CDR3 length equals 15 residues. V shed 5 bases and J 5 bases; nucleotides not matched to a gene: 10. CDR3: CASSPRSRTGDEQYF. In DNA form, the CDR3 reads TGTGCCAGCAGCCCCCGTAGCAGGACAGGGGACGAGCAGTACTTC. Together with reference TRBV7-2 and TRBJ2-7, the CDR3 gives the full variable domain: GAGVSQSPSNKVTEKGKDVELRCDPISGHTALYWYRQSLGQGLEFLIYFQGNSAPDKSGLPSDRFSAERTGGSVSTLTIQRTQQEDSAVYLCASSPRSRTGDEQYFGPGTRLTVT.

The chain recombines TRBV7-9 with TRBJ2-7; TRBD1 or TRBD2 may be the D gene (5 bases each). This CDR3 has 14 residues. Germline loops: CDR1 SEHNR, CDR2 FQNEAQ (reference sequence). V dropped 3 bases and J dropped 2 bases, with 11 bases sitting between them. This chain's CDR3 is CASSLGRGAYEQYF. CDR3 coding DNA: TGTGCCAGCAGCTTGGGAAGGGGAGCCTACGAGCAGTACTTC.

This clonotype has ten or more counts. V gene TRBV9 combines with J gene TRBJ1-1, with a tentative D call TRBD1 (6 bases). Trimming removed 3 bases at V and 4 bases at J, with 16 bases between. This CDR3 spans 15 amino acids. Per germline, CDR1 SGDLS and CDR2 YYNGEE. CDR3 nucleotide sequence: TGTGCCAGCAGCGCCCGGGGACAACGGGGCACTGAAGCTTTCTTT. Encoded protein: CASSARGQRGTEAFF.

This clonotype was seen only once. V and J are TRBV24-1 and TRBJ2-5; no definite D call. Trimming shortened V by 1 base and J by 6 bases, and 5 bases separated the two germline ends. CDR1 and CDR2 from the germline V gene are KGHDR and SFDVKD. The length of the CDR3 is 12 residues. The DNA of the CDR3 is TGTGCCACCAGTGATTTAACACAGACCCAGTACTTC. The encoded protein is CATSDLTQTQYF.

The table lists this clonotype with a few counts. Given a much more abundant clone one base away, this may be a read error. The CDR3 nucleotides are TGTGCCAGCAGCTTAGCCACGGGGGGAAACGTTCAGTACTTC. It translates to CASSLATGGNVQYF. The chain employs TRBV7-2 and TRBJ2-4, with 7 bases lining up with TRBD2. The CDR3 sequence is 14 residues long. Germline values: CDR1 SGHTA, CDR2 FQGNSA. Full variable domain (rest looked up from reference TRBV7-2 and TRBJ2-4): GAGVSQSPSNKVTEKGKDVELRCDPISGHTALYWYRQSLGQGLEFLIYFQGNSAPDKSGLPSDRFSAERTGGSVSTLTIQRTQQEDSAVYLCASSLATGGNVQYFGAGTRLSVL.

There are many counts of this clonotype. The chain combines TRBV10-3 with TRBJ1-4; D is unresolved. The CDR3 consists of 14 residues. Germline CDR1 reads ENHRY; CDR2 reads SYGVKD. V lost 0 bases, J lost 0 bases, and 2 bases lay in between. The CDR3 sequence: CAISESTTNEKLFF. CDR3 nucleotide sequence: TGTGCCATCAGTGAGTCAACAACTAATGAAAAACTGTTTTTT.

This clonotype has at least ten counts. This chain links TRBV20-1 with TRBJ2-3; 11 nucleotides match TRBD2. Germline CDR1 and CDR2: DFQATT and SNEGSKA (reference sequence). The V segment lost 3 bases and the J segment 1 base; nucleotides outside the gene matches: 12. The CDR3 contains 18 residues. The CDR3 DNA follows: TGCAGTGCTAGGGGTCCCGGGACTAGCGGTCGTGGCACAGATACGCAGTATTTT. Residues: CSARGPGTSGRGTDTQYF.

Many counts were recorded for this clonotype. This sequence joins TRBV5-1 and TRBJ2-7; D uncertain. Germline-derived CDR1 and CDR2 are SGHRS and YFSETQ. Trimming removed 2 bases from V and 1 base from J, with 13 bases in between. The CDR3 consists of 15 residues. The CDR3 coding sequence is TGCGCCAGCAGCTTCAGCGCGACCGGTTCCTACGAGCAGTACTTC. This translates into CASSFSATGSYEQYF. Based on the CDR3 plus reference TRBV5-1 and TRBJ2-7, the full variable domain is KAGVTQTPRYLIKTRGQQVTLSCSPISGHRSVSWYQQTPGQGLQFLFEYFSETQRNKGNFPGRFSGRQFSNSRSEMNVSTLELGDSALYLCASSFSATGSYEQYFGPGTRLTVT.

The chain joins TRBV29-1 to TRBJ1-1, with TRBD1 as a possible D gene (6 bases). This CDR3 has 15 residues. In germline, CDR1 is SQVTM, CDR2 ANQGSEA. Trimming shortened V by 7 bases and J by 4 bases, and 22 bases separated the two germline ends. The DNA for the CDR3 is TGCAGCGAGACACCCACGGCAGGGGTGAGCACTGAAGCTTTCTTT. Translating it yields CSETPTAGVSTEAFF.

This clonotype occurred many times. The chain combines TRBV14 with TRBJ1-2; D uncertain. Germline-derived CDR1 and CDR2 are SGHDN and FVKESK. The CDR3 totals 13 residues. The germline V and J ends were trimmed by 6 bases and 4 bases, with 12 bases remaining between them. CDR3 DNA: TGTGCCAGCAGGCGGGTAGGGAGCTATGGCTACACCTTC. It yields the protein CASRRVGSYGYTF. Filled out from reference TRBV14 and TRBJ1-2, the complete variable domain reads EAGVTQFPSHSVIEKGQTVTLRCDPISGHDNLYWYRRVMGKEIKFLLHFVKESKQDESGMPNNRFLAERTGGTYSTLKVQPAELEDSGVYFCASRRVGSYGYTFGSGTRLTVV.

This clonotype was found many times. The chain joins TRBV24-1 to TRBJ2-3; D uncertain. Germline V lookup: CDR1 KGHDR, CDR2 SFDVKD. Between the trimmed V and J ends, which lost 0 bases and 1 base, there was a span of 7 bases. This CDR3 is 15 amino acids long. For the CDR3, the DNA is TGTGCCACCAGTGATTTGGCTTTGGGCACAGATACGCAGTATTTT. This codes for CATSDLALGTDTQYF.

There are a few counts of this clonotype. The chain carries TRBV14 and TRBJ2-7; 10 bases line up with TRBD1. Trimming took 1 base from V and 0 from J; bases not matched to a gene: 15. The CDR3 is 20 amino acids. Germline V gene data show CDR1 as SGHDN and CDR2 as FVKESK. CDR3 in DNA: TGTGCCAGCAGCCAAGGATATGGGACAGGGGTAGAAAGGAGCTCCTACGAGCAGTACTTC. Its translation is CASSQGYGTGVERSSYEQYF.

Many counts were recorded for this clonotype. The DNA of the CDR3 is TGCAGTACTTGGGGCGTGGGGACTGAAGCTTTCTTT. Amino acids: CSTWGVGTEAFF. J is TRBJ1-1 and V is TRBV20-1; maybe TRBD1 (5 bases). The CDR3 runs to 12 residues. CDR1 DFQATT and CDR2 SNEGSKA come from the germline V gene (reference sequence). V was trimmed by 8 bases and J by 5 bases, leaving 15 bases between them.

The chain joins TRBV5-1 to TRBJ1-6; D is undetermined. Germline V gene data show CDR1 as SGHRS and CDR2 as YFSETQ. CDR3 length equals 13 residues. V was cut by 2 bases and J by 9 bases, with 9 bases left in between. CDR3 sequence reads: CASSLGGSSPLHF. The CDR3 region has the DNA TGCGCCAGCAGCTTAGGTGGATCTTCACCCCTCCACTTT.

CDR3 region: CASSYSTSGFYNEQFF. As DNA, the CDR3 is TGTGCCAGCAGTTACTCGACTAGCGGGTTTTACAATGAGCAGTTCTTC. The genes are TRBV6-2 or TRBV6-3 and TRBJ2-1; 10 bases map to TRBD2. Germline V CDR1 and CDR2: MNHEY, SVGEGT. The CDR3 runs 16 residues. The V and J ends lost 0 bases and 4 bases, in that order; junction bases with no gene match: 3.

The chain combines TRBV6-1 with TRBJ1-5; D is uncertain. Trimming cost V 7 bases and J 4 bases, with 11 bases left between them. Germline-derived CDR1 and CDR2 are MNHNS and SASEGT. This CDR3 region has 13 residues. The CDR3 sequence is CASTQGLNQPQHF. CDR3 DNA sequence: TGTGCCAGCACCCAAGGGCTTAATCAGCCCCAGCATTTT.